This TCR beta chain came from a study of glioma-infiltrating T cells. Germline V gives CDR1 MNHEY, CDR2 SVGEGT. The CDR3 totals 17 residues. Trimming took 6 bases from V and 7 from J; bases not matched to a gene: 14. Amplification of TCR alpha and beta CDR3 regions from RNA used iRepertoire nested multiplex PCR. TCRdb used MiXCR to reprocess the multiplex PCR reads, holding one entry per CDR3 protein. This table has about 400,000 distinct CDR3 sequences, about two fifths appearing once. The chain links TRBV6-2 or TRBV6-3 to TRBJ2-1; 11 nucleotides align to TRBD2. The clonotype originates from a human donor with low-grade glioma or glioblastoma, undergoing nonglioma brain surgery, or in good health (not recorded which). Sequencing used glioma tissue, nonneoplastic brain tissue, or PBMCs (not recorded which). The DNA of the CDR3 is TGTGCCAGCAGCCCCGCTGTCGGTAGCGGGAGGGGGAATGAGCAGTTCTTC. Its translation is CASSPAVGSGRGNEQFF.